The TCR beta chain described here comes from a study of blood T cells in healthy people across ages. Study-level findings and limits: Age advanced and TCR beta diversity per million T cells fell, roughly linearly.

The amount of total RNA extracted per sample was at least 6 micrograms. Sample-barcoded 5' priming and a J-beta primer mix drove a second PCR of about 6 to 12 cycles. TCRdb fed the 5' RACE reads into MiXCR, producing one record per CDR3 protein. Among 1,100,000 or so distinct CDR3 sequences listed, under 55% were seen once. Germline V CDR1 and CDR2: SGHTS, YDEGEE. The V end was cut by 4 bases, the J end by 0 bases, with 13 bases between. The CDR3 has 16 residues. About this clonotype: The antigen is undetermined.

The sample consisted of blood. The rearrangement uses TRBV5-8 and TRBJ2-2; D gene unclear. This receptor was taken from a woman in her sixties or seventies in good health. As DNA, the CDR3 is TGTGCCAGCAGCCGGACGGTTGGGACGAACACCGGGGAGCTGTTTTTT. Its protein is CASSRTVGTNTGELFF.